These 29 T cell receptor beta chains came from one sample sequenced in a study of T cell repertoires in cytomegalovirus infection. MiXCR was run by TCRdb on the reads, yielding one entry per CDR3 protein. The sample has 80,000 to 90,000 distinct CDR3 sequences, under 55% seen once. Antigens of these TCRs are unknown. The specimen comprised CD8+ T cells from cultured PBMCs, sampled from culture after CMV antigen stimulation. The receptors derive from a human donor in good health (CMV status not recorded). Some clones in this sample may be carry-over from other donors' samples.

The V call is TRBV27, the J call TRBJ2-7; D uncertain. The V gene lost 3 bases and the J gene lost 2 bases, with 11 bases spanning the gap. The V gene's germline CDR1 is MNHEY and CDR2 SMNVEV (reference sequence). CDR3 size: 14 residues. CDR3 nucleotides: TGTGCCAGCAGTTTGAGAACTCCCGCCTACGAGCAGTACTTC. Its translation is CASSLRTPAYEQYF.

This clonotype was detected ten times or more. The chain is built from TRBV7-2 and TRBJ2-3, with 10 bases identical to TRBD2. The germline gives CDR1 SGHTA, CDR2 FQGNSA. Losses at the gene ends were 5 bases for V and 0 bases for J; bases not matched to a gene: 14. The CDR3 loop spans 19 amino acids. In nucleotides, the CDR3 is TGTGCCAGCAGCCTTCCTGCTAGCGGGAGTGACCTTAGCACAGATACGCAGTATTTT. As protein: CASSLPASGSDLSTDTQYF.

The V and J genes are TRBV7-9 and TRBJ1-1; weak D call: TRBD1 (5 bases). V shed 2 bases and J shed 8 bases, with 9 bases lying between them. Germline CDR1 is SEHNR and CDR2 is FQNEAQ (reference sequence). The CDR3 consists of 12 residues. The CDR3 DNA is TGTGCCAGCAGCTTACCCGGGGCAGAAGCTTTCTTT. This translates into CASSLPGAEAFF.

The rearrangement links TRBV15 to TRBJ2-1; 10 nucleotides line up with TRBD2. Germline CDR1 reads LNHNV; CDR2 reads YYDKDF (reference sequence). This CDR3 contains 15 residues. The trim removed 0 bases at V and 5 bases at J, leaving 1 base unmatched. Written as DNA, the CDR3 is TGTGCCACCAGCAGAGAAGCGGGAGGGCACAATGAGCAGTTCTTC. It encodes CATSREAGGHNEQFF.

This clonotype has just a few counts. The V gene is TRBV7-8, the J gene TRBJ1-1; D might be TRBD1 (6 bases). Trimming left V 8 bases short and J 3 bases short, with 13 bases between. The CDR3 loop spans 13 amino acids. Germline V lookup: CDR1 SGHVS, CDR2 FQNEAQ. This CDR3 reads CASLPGAHTEAFF. DNA of the CDR3: TGTGCCAGCCTTCCGGGGGCCCACACTGAAGCTTTCTTT. Based on the CDR3 plus reference TRBV7-8 and TRBJ1-1, the full variable domain is GAGVSQSPRYKVAKRGQDVALRCDPISGHVSLFWYQQALGQGPEFLTYFQNEAQLDKSGLPSDRFFAERPEGSVSTLKIQRTQQEDSAVYLCASLPGAHTEAFFGQGTRLTVV.

The chain carries TRBV10-2 and TRBJ1-2; D is ambiguous. CDR3 size: 18 residues. Germline CDR1 is WSHSY and CDR2 is SAAADI. Between the trimmed V and J ends, which lost 0 bases and 2 bases, there was a span of 19 bases. As DNA, the CDR3 is TGCGCCAGCAGTGAGTCGGGGTCGGGCAGGACTCCGAACTATGGCTACACCTTC. Translated, it gives CASSESGSGRTPNYGYTF.

This clonotype came up a few times. The chain carries TRBV7-9 and TRBJ2-2; 8 bases are shared with TRBD1. This CDR3 spans 17 amino acids. Germline loops: CDR1 SEHNR, CDR2 FQNEAQ (reference sequence). With 4 bases clipped from V and 5 bases from J, the junction kept 12 bases outside the gene matches. The CDR3 loop reads CASSSGTGPLRTGELFF. CDR3 sequence (DNA): TGTGCCAGCAGCTCCGGGACAGGTCCCCTCAGGACCGGGGAGCTGTTTTTT.

The rearrangement joins TRBV28 to TRBJ2-7; possibly TRBD1 for D (5 bases). The CDR3 contains 14 residues. CDR1 is MDHEN and CDR2 is SYDVKM in the germline V gene. Trimming removed 6 bases at V and 2 bases at J, with 14 bases between. The CDR3 protein is CASRGQGSPYEQYF. Here the CDR3 DNA reads TGTGCCAGCAGAGGTCAGGGATCCCCCTACGAGCAGTACTTC.

In DNA, the CDR3 is TGTGCCAGCAGTTATGGCGCGGGGGGGCCAACAGATACGCAGTATTTT. Amino acids: CASSYGAGGPTDTQYF. The J gene is TRBJ2-3, the V gene TRBV6-6; 9 bases are shared with TRBD2. Germline V gives CDR1 MNHNY, CDR2 SVGAGI (reference sequence). The V and J ends lost 3 bases and 3 bases, in that order; junction bases with no gene match: 7. The CDR3 runs to 16 residues.

The chain has TRBV6-1 and TRBJ1-2; D remains unclear. Trimming stripped 5 bases from V and 4 bases from J, with 14 bases between. This CDR3 has 14 amino acids. CDR1 and CDR2 (germline): MNHNS, SASEGT. CDR3 nucleotides: TGTGCCAGCAGTTACCGGGAGGGCTCCTATGGCTACACCTTC. It encodes CASSYREGSYGYTF.

This clonotype was picked up a small number of times. This chain joins TRBV14 and TRBJ2-7, with D unclear. This CDR3 comprises 13 residues. With 1 base removed from V and 2 bases from J, the gap between germline ends came to 6 bases. Germline CDR1 SGHDN, CDR2 FVKESK. The CDR3 bases are TGTGCCAGCAGCCAAGTACAGACCTACGAGCAGTACTTC. Residues: CASSQVQTYEQYF.

A word on this clonotype: A junction boundary mismatches the germline segment, possibly from a read error. The V and J genes are TRBV7-9 and TRBJ2-1, with D hard to call. This CDR3 has 12 amino acids. Germline V gives CDR1 SEHNR, CDR2 FQNEAQ (reference sequence). The CDR3 spells CASQSPPNGQFF. CDR3 nucleotides: TGTGCCTCTCAGAGCCCCCCCAATGGGCAGTTCTTC.

This clonotype was seen only a few times. V and J are TRBV7-4 and TRBJ1-1; 7 positions match TRBD1. Germline assignment: CDR1 SGHVT and CDR2 SQSDAQ. The CDR3 spans 13 residues. Germline trimming cut 2 bases from V and 7 bases from J; bases unmatched to any gene: 4. The DNA for the CDR3 is TGTGCCAGCAGCTTAAAAAGACAGGGTGAAGCTTTCTTT. It is translated as CASSLKRQGEAFF.

The rearrangement joins TRBV6-2 or TRBV6-3 to TRBJ2-7; D perhaps matches TRBD1 (5 bases). Germline CDR1 MNHEY, CDR2 SVGEGT. CDR3 length equals 14 residues. Trimming removed 5 bases from V and 2 bases from J, with 13 bases in between. The CDR3 nucleotides are TGTGCCAGCAGTCCCCGGACAATTCCCTACGAGCAGTACTTC. Residues: CASSPRTIPYEQYF.

This clonotype was detected only a few times. This chain uses TRBV7-9 with TRBJ2-7; 11 nucleotides line up with TRBD2. CDR1 is SEHNR and CDR2 is FQNEAQ in the germline V gene (reference sequence). This CDR3 comprises 15 residues. V lost 7 bases to trimming and J lost 1 base; unmatched junction nucleotides: 6. The CDR3 loop reads CASTTLAGGSYEQYF. CDR3 sequence (DNA): TGTGCCAGCACCACCCTAGCGGGAGGATCCTACGAGCAGTACTTC.

This chain connects TRBV20-1 to TRBJ1-5; maybe TRBD1 (5 bases). CDR1 and CDR2 from the germline V gene are DFQATT and SNEGSKA (reference sequence). The CDR3 sequence is 14 residues long. Trimming removed 3 bases from V and 5 bases from J, with 14 bases in between. For the CDR3, the DNA is TGCAGTGCTAGGGGTCAGGGAGAGGATCAGCCCCAGCATTTT. It encodes CSARGQGEDQPQHF.

J is TRBJ2-2 and V is TRBV15; 8 nucleotides align to TRBD1. Germline trimming cut 0 bases from V and 4 bases from J; bases unmatched to any gene: 7. CDR3 length: 17 amino acids. Germline assignment: CDR1 LNHNV and CDR2 YYDKDF (reference sequence). The DNA of the CDR3 is TGTGCCACCAGCAGAGATCGGGGCAGGGGGCCCACCGGGGAGCTGTTTTTT. Encoded protein: CATSRDRGRGPTGELFF.

The chain couples TRBV4-1 to TRBJ2-2, with 9 positions matching TRBD1. This CDR3 has 16 amino acids. V lost 1 base and J lost 6; bases outside the gene matches: 6. Germline CDR1 reads MGHRA; CDR2 reads YSYEKL. This CDR3 reads CASSQGQGGGSGELFF. In nucleotides, the CDR3 is TGCGCCAGCAGCCAAGGACAGGGGGGGGGATCCGGGGAGCTGTTTTTT.

V gene TRBV4-1 combines with J gene TRBJ2-7; D is ambiguous. Germline assignment: CDR1 MGHRA and CDR2 YSYEKL. CDR3 size: 13 residues. V lost 0 bases, J lost 3 bases, and 6 bases lay in between. CDR3 region: CASSQDFYYEQYF. The CDR3 DNA reads TGCGCCAGCAGCCAAGATTTTTACTACGAGCAGTACTTC.

The V and J genes are TRBV6-6 and TRBJ1-1; weak D call: TRBD1 (5 bases). CDR3 length: 15 amino acids. CDR1 is MNHNY and CDR2 is SVGAGI in the germline V gene (reference sequence). V lost 4 bases, J lost 0 bases, and 12 bases lay in between. The CDR3 sequence is CASSSPGTVNTEAFF. CDR3 sequence (DNA): TGTGCCAGCAGTTCTCCCGGGACGGTGAACACTGAAGCTTTCTTT.

This clonotype is a singleton in its sample. The genes are TRBV30 and TRBJ1-1; D is possibly TRBD1 (5 bases). CDR1 is GTSNPN and CDR2 is SVGIG in the germline V gene (reference sequence). The CDR3 totals 13 residues. Trimming took off 5 bases at V and 4 bases at J, with 14 bases between the two ends. The CDR3 reads CAWVLGAGTEAFF. In DNA, the CDR3 is TGTGCCTGGGTCCTCGGGGCGGGCACTGAAGCTTTCTTT.

V gene TRBV12-3 or TRBV12-4 combines with J gene TRBJ1-2; D may be TRBD1 (5 bases). Deletions cut 6 bases from V and 8 bases from J, with 13 bases between. The CDR3 is 12 residues long. CDR3 nucleotide sequence: TGTGCCAGCAGCCCGGGAGGGGCCGGCTACACCTTC. Its protein product is CASSPGGAGYTF.

By share, this clonotype ranks as large. The rearrangement joins TRBV19 to TRBJ2-7; a possible D gene is TRBD2 (6 bases). V was cut by 1 base and J by 2 bases, with 9 bases left in between. This CDR3 has 14 amino acids. From germline, CDR1 is LNHDA and CDR2 SQIVND (reference sequence). CDR3 residues: CASSIAGVAYEQYF. In DNA form, the CDR3 reads TGTGCCAGTAGTATAGCGGGAGTAGCCTACGAGCAGTACTTC.

The DNA of the CDR3 is TGTGCCAGCAGCCCCTGGAGGCCCCAGGTTACCGGGGAGCTGTTTTTT. It specifies CASSPWRPQVTGELFF. The chain is built from TRBV7-9 and TRBJ2-2; the D gene is possibly TRBD2 (5 bases). Germline V gives CDR1 SEHNR, CDR2 FQNEAQ (reference sequence). This CDR3 has 16 residues. Trimming cost V 5 bases and J 5 bases, with 18 bases left between them.

This sequence joins TRBV12-3 or TRBV12-4 and TRBJ2-5, with D perhaps assigned TRBD1 or TRBD2 (5 bases each). This CDR3 is 14 amino acids long. Trimming removed 1 base from V and 2 bases from J, with 8 bases in between. In nucleotides, the CDR3 is TGTGCCAGCAGTTTAGTTGGGGGTCAAGAGACCCAGTACTTC. This encodes CASSLVGGQETQYF.

There are a few counts of this clonotype. The chain joins TRBV15 to TRBJ2-1; 12 nucleotides align to TRBD2. V was clipped by 0 bases and J by 7 bases; unmatched bases: 7. Germline CDR1 LNHNV, CDR2 YYDKDF (reference sequence). The CDR3 length is 17 residues. The CDR3 here is CATSRDILAGGENEQFF. CDR3 in DNA: TGTGCCACCAGCAGAGATATACTAGCGGGAGGCGAGAATGAGCAGTTCTTC.

V gene TRBV11-1 combines with J gene TRBJ1-5, with a possible D match to TRBD1 (6 bases). Trimming took off 2 bases at V and 6 bases at J, with 14 bases between the two ends. There are 15 residues in the CDR3. CDR1 is SGHAT, CDR2 FQDESV, per germline (reference sequence). The CDR3 DNA sequence: TGTGCCAGCAGCTTACACAGGGAGAACGTTCAGCCCCAGCATTTT. It is translated as CASSLHRENVQPQHF.

The chain is built from TRBV7-6 and TRBJ2-7; maybe TRBD2 (7 bases). The CDR3 runs to 14 residues. Germline-derived CDR1 and CDR2 are SGHVS and FNYEAQ. The V gene lost 6 bases and the J gene lost 1 base, with 13 bases spanning the gap. CDR3 DNA sequence: TGTGCCAGCAGGCCCAGGGGAGGGTCCTACGAGCAGTACTTC. Protein product: CASRPRGGSYEQYF.

The chain couples TRBV20-1 to TRBJ1-2, with D tentatively TRBD1 (5 bases). The germline V gene encodes CDR1 DFQATT and CDR2 SNEGSKA (reference sequence). V dropped 7 bases and J dropped 3 bases, with 15 bases sitting between them. The CDR3 consists of 13 residues. The CDR3 DNA reads TGCAGTGGGGCGGAGGGGCTCTACTATGGCTACACCTTC. Translating it yields CSGAEGLYYGYTF.